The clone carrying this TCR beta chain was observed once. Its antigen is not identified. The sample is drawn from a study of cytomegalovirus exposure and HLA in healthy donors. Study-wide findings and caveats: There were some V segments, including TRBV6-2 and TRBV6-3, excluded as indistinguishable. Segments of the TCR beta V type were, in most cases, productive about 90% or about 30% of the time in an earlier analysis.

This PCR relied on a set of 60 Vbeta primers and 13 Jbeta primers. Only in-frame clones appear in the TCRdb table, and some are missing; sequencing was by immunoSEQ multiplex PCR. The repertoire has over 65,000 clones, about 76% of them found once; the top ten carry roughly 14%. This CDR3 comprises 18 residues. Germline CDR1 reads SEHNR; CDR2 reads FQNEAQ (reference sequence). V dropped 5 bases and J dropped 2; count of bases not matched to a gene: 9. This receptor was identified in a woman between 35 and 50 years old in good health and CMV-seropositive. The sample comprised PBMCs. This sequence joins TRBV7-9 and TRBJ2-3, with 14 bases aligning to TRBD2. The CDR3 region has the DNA TGTGCCAGCAGCCCTGGGACTAGCGGGGGCCCATTCACAGATACGCAGTATTTT. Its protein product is CASSPGTSGGPFTDTQYF.